This TCR beta chain was retrieved from a study of T cell responses to AZD1222 COVID-19 vaccine. Study results and limitations: Increased Spike-specific TCR breadth and depth were observed after two AZD1222 doses.

Worth noting for this clone: Its cognate antigen is unknown.

Germline values: CDR1 LNHDA, CDR2 SQIVND (reference sequence). V was cut by 0 bases and J by 9 bases, with 12 bases left in between. The CDR3 is made up of 14 amino acids. Produced via immunoSEQ multiplex PCR; TCRdb's table is partial and in-frame only. The table includes about 140,000 clones, approximately 89% detected once. Both about-4-week and about-12-week second-dose recipients were combined. Sequencing used peripheral blood, obtained 28 days after the second AZD1222 dose. This rearrangement joins TRBV19 to TRBJ2-4; TRBD1 might be the D (6 bases). This sequence originates from an adult who received the AZD1222 COVID-19 vaccine. The CDR3 region is CASSIEYRVSIQYF. CDR3 sequence (DNA): TGTGCCAGTAGTATAGAATACAGGGTTAGCATTCAGTACTTC.